This TCR beta chain was recorded in a study of T-cell memory formation after mild COVID-19. Study in general: Largely, the TCR clusters proved donor specific.

The CDR3 loop spans 12 amino acids. V was shortened by 8 bases and J by 1 base, with 7 bases between the two germline ends. A 5'RACE reaction primed in the constant segment made cDNA libraries of TCR alpha and TCR beta, and these carried sample barcodes and UMIs. TCRdb redid the calling of the 5' RACE reads with MiXCR, one entry per CDR3 protein. This table holds approximately 440,000 distinct CDR3 sequences, about 20% found once. General observations from the study: Pre-infection memory showed some responding clones, and this suggested that cross-reactive memory joined.

Concerning this clonotype itself: The antigen is unknown.

Sequencing used PBMCs or a T cell subset sorted from them (not recorded which). This chain links TRBV12-3 or TRBV12-4 with TRBJ2-3; D gene unclear. The clonotype was recovered from an adult woman who had mild COVID-19 (a few samples of this study predate the infection). Cell type and time point are not known. For the CDR3, the DNA is TGTGCCAGCCTGGGCGGCACAGATACGCAGTATTTT. This gives the protein CASLGGTDTQYF.